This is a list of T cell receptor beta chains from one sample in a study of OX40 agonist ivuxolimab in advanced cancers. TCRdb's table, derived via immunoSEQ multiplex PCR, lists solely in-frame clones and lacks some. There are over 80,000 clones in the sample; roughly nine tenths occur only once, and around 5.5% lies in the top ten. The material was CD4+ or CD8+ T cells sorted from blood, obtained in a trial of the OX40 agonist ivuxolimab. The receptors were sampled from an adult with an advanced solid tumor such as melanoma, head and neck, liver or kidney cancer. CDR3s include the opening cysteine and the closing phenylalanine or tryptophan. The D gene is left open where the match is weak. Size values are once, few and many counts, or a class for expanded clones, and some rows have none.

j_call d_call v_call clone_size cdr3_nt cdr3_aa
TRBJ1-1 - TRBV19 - TGTGCCAGTAGTAGGCCTGATGGACGGGTGAACACTGAAGCTTTCTTT CASSRPDGRVNTEAFF
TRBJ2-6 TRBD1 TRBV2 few TGTGCCAGCAGTCCACCGACAGGGGGGTTGAGCTCTGGGGCCAACGTCCTGACTTTC CASSPPTGGLSSGANVLTF
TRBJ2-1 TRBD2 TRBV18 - TGTGCCAGCTCAGTAGCGGGGTTAAACTACAATGAGCAGTTCTTC CASSVAGLNYNEQFF
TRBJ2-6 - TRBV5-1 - TGCGCCAGCAGCCCCAGACAGAACTCTGGGGCCAACGTCCTGACTTTC CASSPRQNSGANVLTF
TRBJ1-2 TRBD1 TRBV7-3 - TGTGCCAGCAGCCTCAGGGGGATTAACTATGGCTACACCTTC CASSLRGINYGYTF
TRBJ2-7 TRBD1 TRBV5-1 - TGCGCCAGCAGCGCCAGACAGGGCGACCCCTACGAGCAGTACTTC CASSARQGDPYEQYF
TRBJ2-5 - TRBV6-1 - TGTGCCAGCAGTCAGAGTCCCCAAGAGACCCAGTACTTC CASSQSPQETQYF
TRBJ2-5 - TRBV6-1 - TGTGCCAGCAGTGATATTCAGGTTCGAGAGACCCAGTACTTC CASSDIQVRETQYF
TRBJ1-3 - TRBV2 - TGTGCCAGCAGTGTACGGACTCCGAGCTCTGGAAACACCATATATTTT CASSVRTPSSGNTIYF
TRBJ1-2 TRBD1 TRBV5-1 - TGCGCCAGCAGGGCGAGAAACTTGACAGGGGGCCGCTGGGGCTACACCTTC CASRARNLTGGRWGYTF
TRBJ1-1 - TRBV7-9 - TGTGCCAGCAGCCCCGACGCGAACACTGAAGCTTTCTTT CASSPDANTEAFF
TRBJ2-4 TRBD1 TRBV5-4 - TGTGCCAGCAGCTTACAGGGGTCAAACATTCAGTACTTC CASSLQGSNIQYF
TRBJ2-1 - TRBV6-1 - TGTGCCAGCACCGCGGGATACAATGAGCAGTTCTTC CASTAGYNEQFF
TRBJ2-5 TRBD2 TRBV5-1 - TGCGCCAGCACCGGGACTAGCGGCTTCCAAGAGACCCAGTACTTC CASTGTSGFQETQYF
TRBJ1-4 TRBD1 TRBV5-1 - TGCGCCAGCAGCACAGGACAGGGGGCTGCAACTAATGAAAAACTGTTTTTT CASSTGQGAATNEKLFF
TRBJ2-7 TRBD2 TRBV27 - TGTGCCAGCAAGCGGCGGGAGACCTACGAGCAGTACTTC CASKRRETYEQYF
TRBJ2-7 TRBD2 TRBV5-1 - TGCGCCAGCAGCTTGGGGCAGCGGGGGAGCACCTACGAGCAGTACTTC CASSLGQRGSTYEQYF
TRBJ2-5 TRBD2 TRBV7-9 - TGTGCCAGCAGCCCAAGGACTAGCGGGGGGCGAGAGACCCAGTACTTC CASSPRTSGGRETQYF
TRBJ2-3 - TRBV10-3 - TGTGCCATCAGTGAGAATAGGGGTGGAGATACGCAGTATTTT CAISENRGGDTQYF
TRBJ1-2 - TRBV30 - TGTGCCTGGACACCCAGTAACTATGGCTACACCTTC CAWTPSNYGYTF
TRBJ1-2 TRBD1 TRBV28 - TGTGCCAGCAAGAGAACAGGGGGCAATGTGTACTATGGCTACACCTTC CASKRTGGNVYYGYTF
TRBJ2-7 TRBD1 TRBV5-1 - TGCGCCAGCAGCGCGGGACAGGGGATTGACGAGCAGTACTTC CASSAGQGIDEQYF